This TCR beta chain comes out of a study of blood T cell repertoires in COVID-19. Clones were sequenced by immunoSEQ multiplex PCR, and TCRdb holds only the in-frame ones, with some missing. The sample consists of 290,000 or so clones, 90% to 95% of them appearing once. Trimming took 1 base from V and 11 from J, leaving 9 bases between them. The CDR3 contains 13 residues. Germline-derived CDR1 and CDR2 are MNHEY and SVGEGT. The sequenced sample was peripheral blood. This chain uses TRBV6-2 or TRBV6-3 with TRBJ1-6, with a possible D match to TRBD1 (5 bases). This clonotype originated in a woman aged 25-40 years with COVID-19, enrolled during active disease. The CDR3 spells CASSYFGATPLHF. The CDR3 DNA reads TGTGCCAGCAGTTACTTTGGGGCGACACCCCTCCACTTT.